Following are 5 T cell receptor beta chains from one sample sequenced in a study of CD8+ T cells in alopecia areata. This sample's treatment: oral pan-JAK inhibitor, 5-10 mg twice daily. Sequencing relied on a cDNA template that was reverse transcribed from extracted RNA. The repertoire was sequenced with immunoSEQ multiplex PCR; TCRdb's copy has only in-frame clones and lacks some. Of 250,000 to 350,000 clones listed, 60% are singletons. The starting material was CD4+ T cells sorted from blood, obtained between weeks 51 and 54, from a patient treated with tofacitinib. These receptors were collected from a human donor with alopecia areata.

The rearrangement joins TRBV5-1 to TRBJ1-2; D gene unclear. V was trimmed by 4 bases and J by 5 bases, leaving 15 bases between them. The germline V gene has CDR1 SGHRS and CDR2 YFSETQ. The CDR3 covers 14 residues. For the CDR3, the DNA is TGCGCCAGCAGCCCTGACTCCCTATCGTATGGCTACACCTTC. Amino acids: CASSPDSLSYGYTF.

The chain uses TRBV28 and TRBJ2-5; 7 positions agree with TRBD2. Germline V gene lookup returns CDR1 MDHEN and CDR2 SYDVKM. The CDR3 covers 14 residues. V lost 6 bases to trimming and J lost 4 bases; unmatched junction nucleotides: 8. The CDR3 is CASSSGGRGETQYF. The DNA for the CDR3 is TGTGCCAGCAGCTCGGGGGGTAGAGGAGAGACCCAGTACTTC.

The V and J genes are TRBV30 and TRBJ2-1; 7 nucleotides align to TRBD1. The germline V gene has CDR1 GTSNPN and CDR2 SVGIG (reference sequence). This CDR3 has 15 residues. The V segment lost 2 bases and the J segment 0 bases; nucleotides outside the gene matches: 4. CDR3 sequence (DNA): TGTGCCTGGAGTCAACAGGGGCTCTCCTACAATGAGCAGTTCTTC. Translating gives CAWSQQGLSYNEQFF. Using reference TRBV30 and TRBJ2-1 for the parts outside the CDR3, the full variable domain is SQTIHQWPATLVQPVGSPLSLECTVEGTSNPNLYWYRQAAGRGLQLLFYSVGIGQISSEVPQNLSASRPQDRQFILSSKKLLLSDSGFYLCAWSQQGLSYNEQFFGPGTRLTVL.

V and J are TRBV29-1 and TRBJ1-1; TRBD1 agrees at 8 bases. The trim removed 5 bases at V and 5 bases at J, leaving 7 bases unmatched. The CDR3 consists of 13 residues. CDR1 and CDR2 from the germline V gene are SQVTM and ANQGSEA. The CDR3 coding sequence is TGCAGCGTTCTCGGACAGGGTGGAACTGAAGCTTTCTTT. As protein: CSVLGQGGTEAFF. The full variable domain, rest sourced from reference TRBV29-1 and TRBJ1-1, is SAVISQKPSRDICQRGTSLTIQCQVDSQVTMMFWYRQQPGQSLTLIATANQGSEATYESGFVIDKFPISRPNLTFSTLTVSNMSPEDSSIYLCSVLGQGGTEAFFGQGTRLTVV.

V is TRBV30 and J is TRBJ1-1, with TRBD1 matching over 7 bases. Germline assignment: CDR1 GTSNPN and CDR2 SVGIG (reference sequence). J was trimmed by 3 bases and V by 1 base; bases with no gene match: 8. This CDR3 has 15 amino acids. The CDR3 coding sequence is TGTGCCTGGAGTGCTGGGCAGGGGGTCTACACTGAAGCTTTCTTT. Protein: CAWSAGQGVYTEAFF.